These T cell receptor beta chains were read from a single sample in a study of CD4+ T cells in melanoma. Sequenced by immunoSEQ multiplex PCR; TCRdb stores in-frame clones only, minus some. The sample gives fewer than 20,000 clones, around 69% of which show up once; around 12% is in the top ten. Sequencing input: cells from a culture (not recorded whether cultured in vitro). These TCRs come from a human donor with melanoma. The conserved cysteine and the conserved F or W are not part of the CDR3 here. D genes are given only for firm matches.

D,J,length,V,CDR3
TRBD1,TRBJ1-5,14,TRBV19,ASSIYGTGRLQPQH
-,TRBJ2-7,13,TRBV5-1,ASSLGAGSSYEQY
-,TRBJ1-5,14,TRBV19,ASAVLGGSGNQPQH
TRBD1,TRBJ1-5,13,TRBV7-9,ASSSTDRDTQPQH
-,TRBJ1-1,10,TRBV2,ATSLSNTEAF
-,TRBJ2-3,10,TRBV7-6,ASSVRGDTQY
-,TRBJ1-1,12,TRBV7-9,ASNIQGIVSEAF
TRBD2,TRBJ2-7,12,TRBV2,ASSLTSGIYEQY
-,TRBJ2-7,10,TRBV30,AWSLVLNGQY
TRBD1,TRBJ2-7,12,TRBV7-2,ASSNRDRGREQY